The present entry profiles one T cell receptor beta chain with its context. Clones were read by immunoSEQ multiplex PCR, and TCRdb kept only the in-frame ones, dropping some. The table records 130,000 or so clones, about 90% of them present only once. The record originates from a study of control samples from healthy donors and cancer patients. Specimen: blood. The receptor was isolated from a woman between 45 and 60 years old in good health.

The CDR3 DNA follows: TGTGCCAGCAGTTTCGGACAGGTGAATGAAGAGACCCAGTACTTC. Translation gives CASSFGQVNEETQYF. The chain recombines TRBV28 with TRBJ2-5; 7 nucleotides agree with TRBD1. V gave up 3 bases and J gave up 3 bases; unmatched junction bases: 7. The CDR3 spans 15 residues. Germline V CDR1 and CDR2: MDHEN, SYDVKM.